These 9 T cell receptor beta chains share one sample of origin, sequenced in a study of CD4+ T cells in melanoma. Sequenced by immunoSEQ multiplex PCR; TCRdb stores in-frame clones only, minus some. The sample has some 120,000 clones, approximately 90% seen once; the top ten hold roughly 3.5%. The sample consisted of peripheral blood. The receptor source for this set is a human donor with melanoma.

The rearrangement joins TRBV27 to TRBJ1-2, with TRBD1 matching 8 bases. CDR1 MNHEY and CDR2 SMNVEV come from the germline V gene (reference sequence). This CDR3 is 16 amino acids long. V was pared by 0 bases and J by 5 bases, with 8 bases of the junction left unmatched. CDR3 DNA: TGTGCCAGCAGTTTATCCCCCGGACAGGGAAAATATGGCTACACCTTC. Protein sequence: CASSLSPGQGKYGYTF.

This chain uses TRBV10-3 with TRBJ1-5; unclear D gene. Trimming took 10 bases from V and 4 from J, leaving 29 bases between them. The V gene's germline CDR1 is ENHRY and CDR2 SYGVKD. This CDR3 contains 18 residues. In DNA form, the CDR3 reads TGTGCCACTCCTGGCGTATTATGGCCAGTAAAAGTAAATCAGCCCCAGCATTTT. Encoded protein: CATPGVLWPVKVNQPQHF.

The V and J genes are TRBV7-2 and TRBJ2-1; TRBD2 agrees at 10 bases. The V and J ends lost 2 bases and 6 bases, in that order; junction bases with no gene match: 4. Germline assignment: CDR1 SGHTA and CDR2 FQGNSA. This CDR3 has 15 residues. CDR3 in DNA: TGTGCCAGCAGCTTACTAGCGGGGGCCGCCAATGAGCAGTTCTTC. This encodes CASSLLAGAANEQFF.

The V and J genes are TRBV2 and TRBJ1-2; TRBD1 might be the D (5 bases). Germline-derived CDR1 and CDR2 are SNHLY and FYNNEI. The CDR3 is 17 residues long. V gave up 5 bases and J gave up 4 bases, with 23 bases separating them. The CDR3 loop is CASSSLNSRDRIYGYTF. The DNA of the CDR3 is TGTGCCAGCAGTTCACTTAATTCCCGGGACCGGATCTATGGCTACACCTTC.

A few counts support this clone. The gene calls are TRBV27 and TRBJ1-6, with D possibly TRBD1 on 5 matching bases. V was pared by 5 bases and J by 10 bases, with 12 bases between. CDR3 size: 13 residues. Germline values: CDR1 MNHEY, CDR2 SMNVEV (reference sequence). The CDR3 reads CASSEGRGSPLHF. The CDR3 nucleotides read TGTGCCAGCAGTGAGGGGAGAGGCTCACCCCTCCACTTT.

V and J are TRBV6-5 and TRBJ2-1; 9 nucleotides align to TRBD2. The CDR3 has 14 residues. CDR1 and CDR2 (germline): MNHEY, SVGAGI. J gave up 5 bases and V 5 bases, and 4 bases lay outside the gene matches. CDR3 sequence (DNA): TGTGCCAGCAGTCCATGGACTAGCGACAATGAGCAGTTCTTC. Amino acids: CASSPWTSDNEQFF.

In nucleotides, the CDR3 is TGTGCCAGCACCTTAAGGGACTTTTCTGGAAACACCATATATTTT. Protein sequence: CASTLRDFSGNTIYF. The V call is TRBV28, the J call TRBJ1-3; a possible D gene is TRBD1 (5 bases). Between the trimmed V and J ends, which lost 7 bases and 1 base, there was a span of 14 bases. Germline loops: CDR1 MDHEN, CDR2 SYDVKM. CDR3 length equals 15 residues.

This CDR3 is CASSDSPGEQYF. DNA of the CDR3: TGTGCCAGCAGTGACTCCCCTGGCGAGCAGTACTTC. This sequence joins TRBV6-4 and TRBJ2-7, with D unresolved. This CDR3 has 12 amino acids. CDR1 MRHNA and CDR2 SNTAGT come from the germline V gene. Trimming took off 0 bases at V and 6 bases at J, with 6 bases between the two ends.

V usage is TRBV2 and J usage is TRBJ2-2; D gene ambiguous. V was shortened by 9 bases and J by 7 bases, with 12 bases between the two germline ends. The CDR3 is 12 amino acids. CDR1 is SNHLY, CDR2 FYNNEI, per germline. The CDR3 sequence is CASSTQGGELFF. Written as DNA, the CDR3 is TGTGCCAGTTCCACTCAAGGCGGGGAGCTGTTTTTT. Full variable domain (missing parts from reference TRBV2 and TRBJ2-2): EPEVTQTPSHQVTQMGQEVILRCVPISNHLYFYWYRQILGQKVEFLVSFYNNEISEKSEIFDDQFSVERPDGSNFTLKIRSTKLEDSAMYFCASSTQGGELFFGEGSRLTVL.